The source of this T cell receptor (beta chain) is a study of beta chain features in type 1 diabetes. Study at large: Across every sample, around 98 million sorted cells were examined in total. Findings of the study overall: Patients with type 1 diabetes showed fewer VDJ junction insertions and more deletions.

Every bit of the isolated RNA underwent reverse transcription, so sequencing read expressed TCRB transcripts. Libraries were prepared by immunoSEQ multiplex PCR; TCRdb keeps only in-frame clonotypes and omits some of them. In the table there are 900,000 or so clones, around a sixth of which are singletons. Worth noting for this clone: Its antigen is undetermined.

Trimming left V 2 bases short and J 7 bases short, with 17 bases between. The CDR3 is 16 residues long. Per the germline V gene, CDR1 is LGHNA and CDR2 is YSLEER. The sequenced sample consisted of naive CD4+ T cells from blood. The source of this sequence is a woman aged 18-29 years in good health. The V call is TRBV4-3, the J call TRBJ2-2, with D possibly being TRBD2 (5 bases). DNA of the CDR3: TGCGCCAGCAGCCAATACCCGGGATCGGCGGTCGGGGAGCTGTTTTTT. It specifies CASSQYPGSAVGELFF.